A single sample is the source of the 29 T cell receptor beta chains below, sequenced in a study of T cells in Graves' hyperthyroidism and ophthalmopathy. The source material, RNA transcripts, was used to amplify TCR beta CDR3 regions. The TCR CDR3 was amplified in a first-round RT-PCR using the HTBI primer set. MiXCR, applied by TCRdb to the multiplex PCR reads, yields one record per CDR3 protein. The sample yields more than 300,000 distinct CDR3 sequences, about 15% seen once. The sample was blood. These receptors were obtained from a woman in her 30s with Graves' ophthalmopathy.

This clonotype occurred many times. CDR3 residues: CAWSPIRGLGYTF. CDR3 bases: TGTGCCTGGAGTCCAATCAGGGGGCTAGGCTACACCTTC. The chain employs TRBV30 and TRBJ1-2, with TRBD1 matching over 8 bases. CDR1 is GTSNPN and CDR2 is SVGIG in the germline V gene (reference sequence). The length of the CDR3 is 13 residues. V lost 2 bases and J lost 8; bases outside the gene matches: 7. The full variable domain, rest sourced from reference TRBV30 and TRBJ1-2, is SQTIHQWPATLVQPVGSPLSLECTVEGTSNPNLYWYRQAAGRGLQLLFYSVGIGQISSEVPQNLSASRPQDRQFILSSKKLLLSDSGFYLCAWSPIRGLGYTFGSGTRLTVV.

The table lists this clonotype with a few counts. The CDR3 region has the DNA TGTGCCAGCAGCTTGTCGGCGGGGGGGCCCACAGATACGCAGTATTTT. Protein product: CASSLSAGGPTDTQYF. The chain couples TRBV7-2 to TRBJ2-3; 9 positions match TRBD2. Germline CDR1 reads SGHTA; CDR2 reads FQGNSA. The length of the CDR3 is 16 residues. After removal of 3 bases from V and 2 bases from J, the junction contained 6 bases not matched to a gene. Drawing the rest from reference TRBV7-2 and TRBJ2-3, the complete variable domain is GAGVSQSPSNKVTEKGKDVELRCDPISGHTALYWYRQSLGQGLEFLIYFQGNSAPDKSGLPSDRFSAERTGGSVSTLTIQRTQQEDSAVYLCASSLSAGGPTDTQYFGPGTRLTVL.

This chain joins TRBV11-2 and TRBJ2-5; 10 bases fit TRBD2. Trimming at V came to 7 bases and at J to 1 base, leaving 6 bases not matched to a gene. CDR3 length equals 15 residues. Per germline, CDR1 SGHAT and CDR2 FQNNGV. Here the CDR3 DNA reads TGTGCCAGCATCGGGACTAGCGTAGCCCAAGAGACCCAGTACTTC. Translating gives CASIGTSVAQETQYF.

This clonotype was seen more than once but under ten times. This chain joins TRBV20-1 and TRBJ2-7; the D is unclear. The CDR3 is 13 amino acids. Trimming left V 1 base short and J 3 bases short, with 10 bases between. CDR1 is DFQATT and CDR2 is SNEGSKA in the germline V gene (reference sequence). The CDR3 sequence is CSARGTANYEQYF. The CDR3, as DNA: TGCAGTGCTAGAGGGACCGCGAACTACGAGCAGTACTTC.

Only a few counts were recorded for this clonotype. The chain couples TRBV11-2 to TRBJ2-7, with 7 bases identical to TRBD1. The junction had 10 bases not matched to a gene; V was cut back by 5 bases and J by 3 bases. This CDR3 spans 15 amino acids. The germline CDR1 and CDR2 sequences are SGHAT and FQNNGV. CDR3 DNA sequence: TGTGCCAGCAGCGAGCACCGGGACAGACTCTACGAGCAGTACTTC. It yields the protein CASSEHRDRLYEQYF.

This clonotype was picked up many times. This chain links TRBV2 with TRBJ2-5; tentative D call: TRBD1 (6 bases). Trimming took 1 base from V and 2 from J, leaving 14 bases between them. The CDR3 length is 16 residues. Per germline, CDR1 SNHLY and CDR2 FYNNEI. The CDR3 DNA reads as TGTGCCAGCAGTGAAGAGGGATTGGGGACACAAGAGACCCAGTACTTC. Residues: CASSEEGLGTQETQYF.

This clonotype has a count of ten or more. This chain connects TRBV20-1 to TRBJ1-1; possible D gene TRBD1, 6 bases. Trimming removed 3 bases at V and 6 bases at J, with 8 bases between. CDR3 size: 11 residues. Germline CDR1 DFQATT, CDR2 SNEGSKA (reference sequence). In DNA form, the CDR3 reads TGCAGTGCTAGGGACAGACCTGAAGCTTTCTTT. It codes for CSARDRPEAFF.

This clonotype was seen many times. This chain joins TRBV28 and TRBJ1-2; 7 nucleotides align to TRBD1. Looked up from germline, CDR1 is MDHEN and CDR2 is SYDVKM. The CDR3 is made up of 14 amino acids. J gave up 3 bases and V 5 bases, and 6 bases lay outside the gene matches. The CDR3 DNA sequence: TGTGCCAGCAGTCCGGGGACAGCACACTATGGCTACACCTTC. It translates to CASSPGTAHYGYTF.

This clonotype was observed a handful of times. The chain links TRBV5-1 to TRBJ2-2; 11 bases fit TRBD1. The CDR3 covers 15 residues. Germline V gives CDR1 SGHRS, CDR2 YFSETQ. V lost 4 bases, J lost 5 bases, and 4 bases stayed unmatched. CDR3 residues: CASSPDRGQTGELFF. The CDR3 DNA reads TGCGCCAGCAGCCCGGACAGGGGGCAGACCGGGGAGCTGTTTTTT.

This clonotype came up many times. The chain joins TRBV19 to TRBJ1-5; D is possibly TRBD1 (5 bases). In germline, CDR1 is LNHDA, CDR2 SQIVND (reference sequence). The CDR3 runs 19 residues. The V end lost 3 bases, the J end lost 0 bases, and 21 bases lay between the germline ends. The CDR3 DNA reads as TGTGCCAGTAGTATGGACCGCGGTAGGGGCGGAGGTAGCAATCAGCCCCAGCATTTT. It specifies CASSMDRGRGGGSNQPQHF.

This rearrangement joins TRBV20-1 to TRBJ2-3; D gene uncertain. Trimming removed 6 bases from V and 0 bases from J, with 4 bases in between. The CDR3 contains 11 residues. The germline V gene encodes CDR1 DFQATT and CDR2 SNEGSKA (reference sequence). CDR3 sequence (DNA): TGCAGTGCCGAAAGCACAGATACGCAGTATTTT. It encodes CSAESTDTQYF.

This clonotype has at least ten counts. The V and J genes are TRBV5-5 and TRBJ1-6; no clear D gene. Germline loops: CDR1 SGHKS, CDR2 YYEKEE (reference sequence). CDR3 length: 15 amino acids. Deletions cut 6 bases from V and 8 bases from J, with 18 bases between. The CDR3 reads CASTSEGSLYSPLHF. The CDR3 nucleotides are TGTGCCAGCACCTCAGAAGGTTCTCTTTATTCACCCCTCCACTTT. Full variable domain (rest looked up from reference TRBV5-5 and TRBJ1-6): DAGVTQSPTHLIKTRGQQVTLRCSPISGHKSVSWYQQVLGQGPQFIFQYYEKEERGRGNFPDRFSARQFPNYSSELNVNALLLGDSALYLCASTSEGSLYSPLHFGNGTRLTVT.

As regards this clonotype: One base away lies a much larger clone, so this may be a sequencing read error. The chain has TRBV24-1 and TRBJ2-7, with D unclear. The CDR3 sequence is 14 residues long. Looked up from germline, CDR1 is KGHDR and CDR2 is SFDVKD. V lost 4 bases and J 2 bases, leaving 11 bases between the germline ends. CDR3 region: CATSDSRTPYEQYF. CDR3 coding DNA: TGTGCCACCAGTGACTCTCGGACCCCCTACGAGCAGTACTTC.

Only one count was recorded for this clonotype. The chain couples TRBV4-1 to TRBJ2-1; perhaps TRBD1 as D (6 bases). The V and J ends lost 1 base and 4 bases respectively, with 8 bases between them. The germline gives CDR1 MGHRA, CDR2 YSYEKL. The CDR3 loop spans 14 amino acids. CDR3 bases: TGCGCCAGCAGCCAAGGGGGGCAGTACAATGAGCAGTTCTTC. This encodes CASSQGGQYNEQFF.

The V gene is TRBV28, the J gene TRBJ2-5; 9 positions match TRBD1. Per germline, CDR1 MDHEN and CDR2 SYDVKM. Unmatched junction bases numbered 13, after V lost 5 bases and J lost 6 bases. The CDR3 has 16 amino acids. CDR3 protein: CASSHLTGGGFQTQYF. The CDR3 region has the DNA TGTGCCAGCAGTCACCTAACAGGGGGCGGTTTTCAGACCCAGTACTTC. Supplemented by reference TRBV28 and TRBJ2-5, the full variable domain reads DVKVTQSSRYLVKRTGEKVFLECVQDMDHENMFWYRQDPGLGLRLIYFSYDVKMKEKGDIPEGYSVSREKKERFSLILESASTNQTSMYLCASSHLTGGGFQTQYFGPGTRLLVL.

This clonotype has a handful of counts. The gene calls are TRBV20-1 and TRBJ2-3; 8 nucleotides align to TRBD2. V lost 4 bases and J lost 2; bases outside the gene matches: 11. In germline, CDR1 is DFQATT, CDR2 SNEGSKA (reference sequence). The CDR3 has 16 residues. The DNA of the CDR3 is TGCAGTGCTAAGGGCGGGGGGTCCCTTCTCACAGATACGCAGTATTTT. Encoded protein: CSAKGGGSLLTDTQYF.

This clonotype turned up a few times. The chain recombines TRBV27 with TRBJ1-2; tentative D call: TRBD1 (6 bases). From germline, CDR1 is MNHEY and CDR2 SMNVEV (reference sequence). The CDR3 consists of 12 residues. V was cut by 8 bases and J by 4 bases, with 11 bases left in between. The CDR3 sequence is CASYRGGYGYTF. The DNA of the CDR3 is TGTGCCAGCTATAGAGGGGGCTATGGCTACACCTTC.

This clonotype was detected many times. V and J are TRBV3-1 and TRBJ1-2; no clear D. V shed 2 bases and J shed 3 bases, with 13 bases lying between them. CDR1 is LGHDT, CDR2 YNNKEL, per germline (reference sequence). The CDR3 length is 15 residues. The CDR3, as DNA: TGTGCCAGCAGCCAAAGCGGCGGAGTGCACTATGGCTACACCTTC. Translation: CASSQSGGVHYGYTF.

This clonotype was counted ten times or more. CDR3 region: CSVDPGQGTGYGYTF. The CDR3 DNA is TGCAGCGTTGATCCGGGACAGGGGACAGGTTATGGCTACACCTTC. This sequence joins TRBV29-1 and TRBJ1-2; 10 bases agree with TRBD1. The CDR3 spans 15 residues. J lost 5 bases, V lost 3 bases, and 9 bases had no gene match. Looked up from germline, CDR1 is SQVTM and CDR2 is ANQGSEA.

This clonotype was picked up many times. The chain uses TRBV11-2 and TRBJ2-7, with a possible D match to TRBD2 (5 bases). V lost 3 bases and J lost 7, with 10 bases in between. Per germline, CDR1 SGHAT and CDR2 FQNNGV. The CDR3 runs to 12 residues. CDR3: CASSLVPGEQYF. CDR3 nucleotides: TGTGCCAGCAGCTTGGTCCCGGGGGAGCAGTACTTC. Filled out from reference TRBV11-2 and TRBJ2-7, the complete variable domain reads EAGVAQSPRYKIIEKRQSVAFWCNPISGHATLYWYQQILGQGPKLLIQFQNNGVVDDSQLPKDRFSAERLKGVDSTLKIQPAKLEDSAVYLCASSLVPGEQYFGPGTRLTVT.

This sequence joins TRBV6-2 or TRBV6-3 and TRBJ2-7, with TRBD1 matching 9 bases. The germline V gene encodes CDR1 MNHEY and CDR2 SVGEGT. V lost 6 bases to trimming and J lost 4 bases; unmatched junction nucleotides: 7. The CDR3 runs to 14 residues. The CDR3 nucleotides read TGTGCCAGCAGAACCGGGACAGGGATTTACGAGCAGTACTTC. Translated: CASRTGTGIYEQYF.

Note on this clonotype: The junction shows a germline mismatch at one end, possibly a read error. The genes are TRBV7-9 and TRBJ2-7; the D call may be TRBD1 or TRBD2 (5 bases each). CDR3 length: 15 amino acids. Germline CDR1 SEHNR, CDR2 FQNEAQ (reference sequence). CDR3 sequence (DNA): TGTGCCAGCAGCTTAGCGGGGGTGAGCCCCTACAAGCAGTACTTC. Its translation: CASSLAGVSPYKQYF.

The chain is built from TRBV9 and TRBJ2-7; D is uncertain. Looked up from germline, CDR1 is SGDLS and CDR2 is YYNGEE. CDR3 length equals 15 residues. V shed 0 bases and J shed 0 bases, with 10 bases lying between them. This CDR3 is CASSVGSRSSYEQYF. In nucleotides, the CDR3 is TGTGCCAGCAGCGTAGGCTCGAGGAGCTCCTACGAGCAGTACTTC. The full variable domain, its missing parts supplied by reference TRBV9 and TRBJ2-7, is DSGVTQTPKHLITATGQRVTLRCSPRSGDLSVYWYQQSLDQGLQFLIQYYNGEERAKGNILERFSAQQFPDLHSELNLSSLELGDSALYFCASSVGSRSSYEQYFGPGTRLTVT.

This clonotype was counted many times. V and J are TRBV12-3 or TRBV12-4 and TRBJ2-1; 10 nucleotides line up with TRBD2. V was pared by 2 bases and J by 6 bases, with 13 bases of the junction left unmatched. The CDR3 runs 18 residues. The CDR3 protein is CASSLWLVAGGRVNEQFF. CDR3 DNA: TGTGCCAGCAGTTTATGGTTAGTAGCGGGGGGAAGAGTCAATGAGCAGTTCTTC.

This clonotype was seen repeatedly, ten times or more. The gene calls are TRBV7-2 and TRBJ2-5, with 9 bases that match TRBD2. This CDR3 has 15 amino acids. J was trimmed by 4 bases and V by 4 bases; bases with no gene match: 7. Germline values: CDR1 SGHTA, CDR2 FQGNSA. CDR3 DNA: TGTGCCAGCAGCTCGCGGGGGGGTCTTGTAGAGACCCAGTACTTC. Amino acids: CASSSRGGLVETQYF.

With regard to this clonotype: Since a much larger clone is just one base distant, this may be a read error. This sequence joins TRBV9 and TRBJ1-6, with 7 bases that match TRBD1. Germline-derived CDR1 and CDR2 are SGDLS and YYNGEE. The CDR3 is 15 amino acids. Unmatched junction bases numbered 10, after V lost 5 bases and J lost 8 bases. The CDR3 DNA is TGTGCCAGCAGTGACAGGGTAGGCGATGATTCACCCCTCCACTTT. Protein sequence: CASSDRVGDDSPLHF.

This clonotype appeared many times. The J gene is TRBJ2-5, the V gene TRBV20-1; TRBD1 is a possible D gene (7 bases). V was shortened by 5 bases and J by 5 bases, with 18 bases between the two germline ends. This CDR3 has 14 amino acids. Germline V lookup: CDR1 DFQATT, CDR2 SNEGSKA (reference sequence). In nucleotides, the CDR3 is TGCAGTGCTTCTCCCGACAGGGAGGCCGAGACCCAGTACTTC. This sequence encodes CSASPDREAETQYF.

This clonotype occurred many times. The rearrangement links TRBV10-2 to TRBJ1-2; no clear D. There are 13 residues in the CDR3. V was shortened by 3 bases and J by 2 bases, with 7 bases between the two germline ends. CDR1 and CDR2 (germline): WSHSY, SAAADI. CDR3 bases: TGCGCCAGCAGTGACGCGGGGAACTATGGCTACACCTTC. It translates to CASSDAGNYGYTF.

This clonotype was counted at least ten times. The chain links TRBV28 to TRBJ1-5; TRBD1 might be the D (5 bases). In germline, CDR1 is MDHEN, CDR2 SYDVKM. This CDR3 is built from 15 residues. The germline V and J ends were trimmed by 11 bases and 0 bases, with 17 bases remaining between them. This CDR3 is CAAGVGGYSNQPQHF. In DNA form, the CDR3 reads TGTGCCGCGGGGGTGGGGGGATATAGCAATCAGCCCCAGCATTTT.